These T cell receptor beta chains were read from a single sample in a study of beta chain features in type 1 diabetes. Clones were sequenced by immunoSEQ multiplex PCR, and TCRdb holds only the in-frame ones, with some missing. The data contain around 280,000 clones, 15% of them singletons. The specimen sequenced was naive CD4+ T cells from blood. The source of these receptors is a man younger than 35 with type 1 diabetes. Each CDR3 is given with its conserved first and last residue. The order of the fields is V gene, D gene, clone size, J gene, CDR3 DNA, CDR3 protein. A D gene is named only where the DNA matches it firmly. Where a row states a size, it is once, few, many or the class of an expanded clone; other rows omit it.

>TRBV6-6|TRBD2|-|TRBJ2-5
TGTGCCAGCAGTTACTCGTCGCCTAGCGGGATAGAGACCCAGTACTTC
CASSYSSPSGIETQYF
>TRBV4-3|TRBD2|-|TRBJ2-3
TGCGCCAGCAGCCAAGTGGGACTAGCGGCGGTTTTT
CASSQVGLAAVF
>TRBV9|TRBD1|-|TRBJ2-1
TGTGCCAGCAGCGCCCAGGGGGCATCCTACAATGAGCAGTTCTTC
CASSAQGASYNEQFF
>TRBV11-2|TRBD1|-|TRBJ2-1
TGTGCCAGCAGCTTGACAGGGGAAAGTGAGCAGTTCTTC
CASSLTGESEQFF
>TRBV29-1|TRBD2|few|TRBJ2-1
TGCAGCGTCACCCGAGGGGCGGGGGGCAGGAATGAGCAGTTCTTC
CSVTRGAGGRNEQFF
>TRBV2|TRBD2|-|TRBJ2-1
TGTGCCAGCAGTGGGGTAGCGGGGGGTGAGCAGTTCTTC
CASSGVAGGEQFF
>TRBV7-2|-|-|TRBJ2-5
TGTGCCAGCAGCTTAGTCCGGGAGACCCAGTACTTC
CASSLVRETQYF
>TRBV19|-|-|TRBJ1-5
TGTGCCAGTAGTCCCAGGGACGGGAGGGCCAATCAGCCCCAGCATTTT
CASSPRDGRANQPQHF
>TRBV4-2|TRBD2|few|TRBJ2-7
TGTGCCAGCAGCCATCCGGGACTAGCGGGATCCCACGAGCAGTACTTC
CASSHPGLAGSHEQYF
>TRBV11-3|-|-|TRBJ2-1
TGTGCCAGCAGCCTCACAACTAGTTTGGGCTACAATGAGCAGTTCTTC
CASSLTTSLGYNEQFF
>TRBV5-4|TRBD1|few|TRBJ2-2
TGTGCCAGCAGTCGACAGGGTGACACCGGGGAGCTGTTTTTT
CASSRQGDTGELFF
>TRBV7-9|-|-|TRBJ1-1
TGTGCCAGCGAGTACAGCATGAACACTGAAGCTTTCTTT
CASEYSMNTEAFF
>TRBV4-2|TRBD2|few|TRBJ2-5
TGTGCCAGCAGCCAAGGAGGGACTAGCGGGTTTGGGCAAGAGACCCAGTACTTC
CASSQGGTSGFGQETQYF
>TRBV7-9|-|-|TRBJ1-2
TGTGCCAGCAGCCCGACAGGCCCCAGCTATGGCTACACCTTC
CASSPTGPSYGYTF
>TRBV5-4|-|few|TRBJ1-2
TGTGCCAGCAGGCCAACAGGGAACTATGGCTACACCTTC
CASRPTGNYGYTF
>TRBV4-1|TRBD2|few|TRBJ2-1
TGCGCCAGCAGCCCCATAGGTAGAGCGGGGCTTAAGGTGGATGAGCAGTTCTTC
CASSPIGRAGLKVDEQFF
>TRBV15|-|-|TRBJ1-4
TGTGCCACCAGCAGAGGGACATTAAATGAAAAACTGTTTTTT
CATSRGTLNEKLFF
>TRBV6-5|TRBD1|-|TRBJ2-7
TGTGCCAGCAGTTACTCGGGTCAGGGGGCTTACGAGCAGTACTTC
CASSYSGQGAYEQYF
>TRBV28|-|-|TRBJ2-7
TGTGCCAGCGACCGGCCAGGGAAATACGACGGGCAGTACTTC
CASDRPGKYDGQYF
>TRBV5-1|TRBD2|few|TRBJ2-4
TGCGCCAGCAGAGGCGGGAGGGACCCTCCGAACATTCAGTACTTC
CASRGGRDPPNIQYF
>TRBV2|TRBD1|-|TRBJ1-1
TGTGCCAGCAGTGATCAGGGGGGGAACACTGAAGCTTTCTTT
CASSDQGGNTEAFF
>TRBV6-1|-|-|TRBJ1-2
TGTGCCAGCAGTGAAGCGGGAGTTGGCTACACCTTC
CASSEAGVGYTF
>TRBV9|-|few|TRBJ2-1
TGTGCCAGCAGCGTAGAGGTTGGCGGGGTCACGTTCTTC
CASSVEVGGVTFF
>TRBV6-5|-|few|TRBJ2-1
TGTGCCAGCAGTTACGTGACAGGGAGGACTGAGCAGTTCTTC
CASSYVTGRTEQFF
>TRBV6-5|-|-|TRBJ2-2
TGTGCCAGCAGCCCCGGACAGCTCACCGGGGAGCTGTTTTTT
CASSPGQLTGELFF
>TRBV25-1|-|-|TRBJ1-1
TGTGCCAGCAGTAAACAGCCGAACACTGAAGCTTTCTTT
CASSKQPNTEAFF
>TRBV30|TRBD1|-|TRBJ2-7
TGTGCCTGGAGTTTGGAAACAGGGGCTTGGGGCGAGCAGTACTTC
CAWSLETGAWGEQYF
>TRBV7-2|TRBD1|-|TRBJ2-7
TGTGCCAGCAGCTTCGGACAGGGGACCTACGAGCAGTACTTC
CASSFGQGTYEQYF
>TRBV5-1|-|few|TRBJ1-2
TGCGCCAGCAGCTTGCGGCGGGCGGGCTATGGCTACACCTTC
CASSLRRAGYGYTF